This T cell receptor beta chain was profiled in a study of radiotherapy plus CTLA-4 blockade in lung cancer (dated by TCRdb to between 2017 and 2018). Broadly, across the study: Objective responses occurred in 15% to 20% of enrolled patients, and approximately 34% achieved disease control.

Worth noting for this clone: Its cognate antigen has yet to be identified. No much larger clone is present one base from it, and per-base qualities are unavailable.

The CDR3 goes from the cysteine to the phenylalanine over 13 residues. The retained sequence is limited to the CDR3, 39 bases, with the frame set at the first base. Looking up the germline V gene yields CDR1 SGHVS and CDR2 FNYEAQ. Trimming takes 2 bases from V and 5 bases from J, and the germline ends sit 8 bases apart. The library was produced with the immunoSEQ multiplex PCR assay. The source is immuneACCESS, and TCRdb retained only in-frame sequences with V and J called. Part of the clones is not carried over; for the studies checked, unresolved V genes explain less than half of this, and the remainder is unexplained. The sample table records about 120,000 clones; 75% to 90% of these occur just once. Jointly, the top ten make up roughly 6.9% of the sample. General findings and caveats noted by the study authors: The strongest predictors of response were reported to be early dynamic shifts in blood T cell clones along with a rise in serum interferon-beta following radiation. After treatment with radiotherapy and ipilimumab, TCR clones that came from tumors expanded in the peripheral blood.

The study tested focal radiation therapy combined with CTLA-4 blockade (ipilimumab) in patients with chemo-refractory metastatic non-small-cell lung cancer. This receptor was identified in a human donor with non-small cell lung cancer that progressed on radiotherapy plus ipilimumab. The source was peripheral blood, collected from a patient treated with radiotherapy plus ipilimumab. The chain is made from TRBV7-6 and TRBJ2-3, with no confident D gene call. The CDR3 has the sequence CASSLSPGDTQYF. The bases read TGTGCCAGCAGCTTAAGCCCCGGAGATACGCAGTATTTT.